This passage covers 30 T cell receptor beta chains from one sample sequenced in a study of blood T cell repertoires in COVID-19. Clones were sequenced by immunoSEQ multiplex PCR, and TCRdb holds only the in-frame ones, with some missing. The sample has around 400,000 clones, approximately 87% seen once. Material for sequencing was peripheral blood. These receptors all come from an older woman with COVID-19, enrolled during active disease.

This clone came up once. V usage is TRBV13 and J usage is TRBJ2-1; TRBD1 agrees at 7 bases. Germline V lookup: CDR1 PRHDT, CDR2 FYEKMQ (reference sequence). The junction had 4 bases not matched to a gene; V was cut back by 5 bases and J by 3 bases. The CDR3 loop spans 14 amino acids. In nucleotides, the CDR3 is TGTGCCAGCAGCCCCGGGACAGACTACAATGAGCAGTTCTTC. Translation gives CASSPGTDYNEQFF.

This clone was detected ten times or more. This rearrangement joins TRBV7-8 to TRBJ2-7, with D possibly TRBD2 on 7 matching bases. Trimming left V 1 base short and J 0 bases short, with 19 bases between. Germline CDR1 is SGHVS and CDR2 is FQNEAQ. There are 18 residues in the CDR3. DNA for the CDR3: TGTGCCAGCAGCTTAGATGGTGGCTTGCGGGGGCTCTCCTACGAGCAGTACTTC. Its protein product is CASSLDGGLRGLSYEQYF.

V gene TRBV9 combines with J gene TRBJ2-3; 8 positions match TRBD2. The CDR3 has 17 amino acids. The V and J ends lost 4 bases and 1 base, in that order; junction bases with no gene match: 11. Germline lookup yields CDR1 SGDLS and CDR2 YYNGEE. CDR3 nucleotide sequence: TGTGCCAGCAGCCCGGTCTTGGAGCGGGAGCGCACAGATACGCAGTATTTT. Amino acid sequence: CASSPVLERERTDTQYF.

V and J are TRBV3-1 (or the pseudogene TRBV3-2) and TRBJ2-7; a weak D match, TRBD1 (5 bases). Trimming shortened V by 0 bases and J by 3 bases, and 9 bases separated the two germline ends. The CDR3 is made up of 14 amino acids. Looked up from germline, CDR1 is LGHDT and CDR2 is YNNKEL (reference sequence). The CDR3 region is CASSQEDIVYEQYF. The DNA of the CDR3 is TGTGCCAGCAGCCAAGAGGACATAGTCTACGAGCAGTACTTC.

The V call is TRBV18, the J call TRBJ1-1; no reliable D call. The ends were cut back, 2 bases at V and 0 bases at J, with 4 bases in the middle. The CDR3 covers 13 residues. The V gene's germline CDR1 is KGHSH and CDR2 LQKENI. The CDR3 spells CASSPAMNTEAFF. The DNA for the CDR3 is TGTGCCAGCTCACCAGCTATGAACACTGAAGCTTTCTTT.

The rearrangement links TRBV19 to TRBJ1-6, with TRBD1 identical over 8 bases. Looked up from germline, CDR1 is LNHDA and CDR2 is SQIVND (reference sequence). This CDR3 region has 16 residues. Unmatched junction bases numbered 11, after V lost 6 bases and J lost 7 bases. The CDR3 DNA reads as TGTGCCAGTAGGGTCAATGGACAGGGAACGAATTCACCCCTCCACTTT. Protein sequence: CASRVNGQGTNSPLHF.

The chain links TRBV10-3 to TRBJ2-3; 11 bases align to TRBD2. Germline values: CDR1 ENHRY, CDR2 SYGVKD. With V trimmed by 5 bases and J by 6 bases, 4 bases remained unmatched. This CDR3 comprises 14 residues. The CDR3 DNA reads as TGTGCCATCAGTCCCACTAGCGGGGGTGATACGCAGTATTTT. Translation: CAISPTSGGDTQYF.

The chain links TRBV5-3 to TRBJ1-5, with 9 bases aligning to TRBD1. TRBV5-3 is an ORF, with its function uncertain. The V gene end was trimmed by 2 bases and the J gene end by 5 bases; junction bases not matched to a gene: 20. CDR3 length: 20 amino acids. Here the CDR3 DNA reads TGTGCCAGAAGCTTAGTTCCCGAGGACAGGGGTATGAAGTTGGATCAGCCCCAGCATTTT. Translation: CARSLVPEDRGMKLDQPQHF.

The chain is built from TRBV19 and TRBJ2-3; TRBD2 matches at 9 bases. Germline V gene data show CDR1 as LNHDA and CDR2 as SQIVND (reference sequence). The CDR3 length is 16 residues. With 4 bases clipped from V and 4 bases from J, the junction kept 9 bases outside the gene matches. The CDR3 coding sequence is TGTGCCAGTAGTACAGTTAGCGGGGGAGGGGCAGATACGCAGTATTTT. Amino acid sequence: CASSTVSGGGADTQYF.

The J gene is TRBJ1-1, the V gene TRBV30, with TRBD1 as a possible D gene (5 bases). The CDR3 totals 12 residues. Germline V gene sequence: CDR1 GTSNPN, CDR2 SVGIG (reference sequence). The V end was cut by 0 bases, the J end by 8 bases, with 10 bases between. CDR3 coding DNA: TGTGCCTGGAGTGTAAGGGGTCGGGAAGCTTTCTTT. This encodes CAWSVRGREAFF.

V and J are TRBV5-1 and TRBJ2-4; 11 bases are shared with TRBD1. V shed 0 bases, J shed 7 bases, and the junction held 0 bases outside the gene matches. Germline V gene sequence: CDR1 SGHRS, CDR2 YFSETQ. The CDR3 has 14 amino acids. CDR3 nucleotides: TGCGCCAGCAGCTTGGGGACAGGGGGCAACATTCAGTACTTC. Translated: CASSLGTGGNIQYF.

The chain links TRBV5-4 to TRBJ1-1; a possible D gene is TRBD1 (5 bases). The CDR3 has 15 residues. The germline V gene encodes CDR1 SGHNT and CDR2 YYREEE (reference sequence). V lost 4 bases, J lost 0 bases, and 13 bases lay in between. CDR3 protein: CASSPAGALNTEAFF. The DNA for the CDR3 is TGTGCCAGCAGCCCGGCTGGGGCCTTGAACACTGAAGCTTTCTTT.

Comments on this clone: The sample contains more than one DNA sequence encoding this CDR3. The rearrangement joins TRBV9 to TRBJ2-3; tentatively, D is TRBD1 (6 bases). CDR1 and CDR2 (germline): SGDLS, YYNGEE. The CDR3 covers 13 residues. The germline V and J ends were trimmed by 1 base and 3 bases, with 6 bases remaining between them. The CDR3 DNA sequence: TGTGCCAGCAGCGTACAGGGGACAGATACGCAGTATTTT. Its protein is CASSVQGTDTQYF.

This clone was observed a few times. The chain joins TRBV15 to TRBJ1-1; TRBD1 matches 7 bases. CDR3 length equals 16 residues. Germline V gene data show CDR1 as LNHNV and CDR2 as YYDKDF (reference sequence). V was clipped by 1 base and J by 2 bases; unmatched bases: 7. This CDR3 reads CATSRGAEGGNTEAFF. In nucleotides, the CDR3 is TGTGCCACCAGCAGAGGTGCCGAAGGGGGCAACACTGAAGCTTTCTTT.

The V and J genes are TRBV7-3 and TRBJ2-2; D is possibly TRBD1 (5 bases). Between the trimmed V and J ends, which lost 2 bases and 6 bases, there was a span of 7 bases. The V gene's germline CDR1 is SGHTA and CDR2 FQGTGA. The CDR3 has 13 amino acids. CDR3 protein: CASSLAGSGELFF. The CDR3 bases are TGTGCCAGCAGCTTAGCAGGGTCCGGGGAGCTGTTTTTT.

This chain links TRBV7-2 with TRBJ2-3; 8 bases match TRBD2. The CDR3 is made up of 14 amino acids. Per the germline V gene, CDR1 is SGHTA and CDR2 is FQGNSA. V lost 5 bases, J lost 5 bases, and 6 bases stayed unmatched. Written as DNA, the CDR3 is TGTGCCAGCAGCGATAGCGGGACTGGAGATACGCAGTATTTT. Translation: CASSDSGTGDTQYF.

The rearrangement joins TRBV7-8 to TRBJ2-7; 7 bases fit TRBD1. V was pared by 3 bases and J by 0 bases, with 2 bases of the junction left unmatched. Looked up from germline, CDR1 is SGHVS and CDR2 is FQNEAQ. This CDR3 is 14 amino acids long. The CDR3: CASSFGTVSYEQYF. The CDR3 DNA reads as TGTGCCAGCAGCTTTGGGACAGTCTCCTACGAGCAGTACTTC.

The chain has TRBV14 and TRBJ2-2, with 7 positions matching TRBD1. The CDR3 has 16 residues. The germline CDR1 and CDR2 sequences are SGHDN and FVKESK. Trimming at V came to 4 bases and at J to 2 bases, leaving 7 bases not matched to a gene. In nucleotides, the CDR3 is TGTGCCAGCAGCCGTCTACAGGGGTCTAACACCGGGGAGCTGTTTTTT. It is translated as CASSRLQGSNTGELFF.

This chain joins TRBV6-5 and TRBJ2-1, with 13 bases fitting TRBD2. The CDR3 loop spans 14 amino acids. Germline-derived CDR1 and CDR2 are MNHEY and SVGAGI. Trimming cost V 6 bases and J 7 bases; bases outside gene matches: 3. Here the CDR3 DNA reads TGTGCCAGCAGGGGGACTAGCGGGGTTAATGAGCAGTTCTTC. Its translation: CASRGTSGVNEQFF.

The sample holds one count of this clone. V usage is TRBV24-1 and J usage is TRBJ1-5; D gene ambiguous. Germline loops: CDR1 KGHDR, CDR2 SFDVKD. V was clipped by 5 bases and J by 3 bases, with 10 bases between them. This CDR3 contains 14 residues. The CDR3 protein is CATSGRGDNQPQHF. The CDR3 coding sequence is TGTGCCACCAGTGGACGGGGAGACAATCAGCCCCAGCATTTT.

The J gene is TRBJ2-7, the V gene TRBV27; TRBD1 might be the D (6 bases). CDR1 and CDR2 from the germline V gene are MNHEY and SMNVEV (reference sequence). Trimming pared 8 bases from V and 2 bases from J, leaving 16 bases between. The CDR3 extends over 14 amino acids. In nucleotides, the CDR3 is TGTGCCAGCCGTGTGACAGGAGCCGCCTACGAGCAGTACTTC. This gives the protein CASRVTGAAYEQYF.

As to this clone: Other DNA sequences within the sample encode an identical CDR3. The chain links TRBV3-1 (or the pseudogene TRBV3-2) to TRBJ2-2; 7 bases line up with TRBD1. Trimming at V came to 1 base and at J to 1 base, leaving 0 bases not matched to a gene. The germline gives CDR1 LGHDT, CDR2 YNNKEL (reference sequence). CDR3 length: 15 residues. The CDR3 sequence: CASSQGDRNTGELFF. The CDR3 DNA is TGTGCCAGCAGCCAAGGGGACAGGAACACCGGGGAGCTGTTTTTT.

The gene calls are TRBV4-1 and TRBJ1-5; D uncertain. Trimming stripped 1 base from V and 2 bases from J, with 6 bases between. This CDR3 region has 14 residues. From germline, CDR1 is MGHRA and CDR2 YSYEKL. The CDR3 protein is CASSQGRGNQPQHF. The CDR3 coding sequence is TGCGCCAGCAGCCAAGGTCGGGGCAATCAGCCCCAGCATTTT.

This clone was seen more than once but under ten times. The gene calls are TRBV3-1 (or the pseudogene TRBV3-2) and TRBJ2-6, with 7 positions matching TRBD2. Germline loops: CDR1 LGHDT, CDR2 YNNKEL (reference sequence). V trimming: 4 bases; J trimming: 4 bases; junction bases outside the gene matches: 10. This CDR3 is 17 amino acids long. The DNA of the CDR3 is TGTGCCAGCAGCCCGGGGAGGGCCACGGGGGGGGCCAACGTCCTGACTTTC. It encodes CASSPGRATGGANVLTF.

The chain recombines TRBV18 with TRBJ1-2, with 10 nucleotides matching TRBD1. The CDR3 extends over 13 amino acids. With V trimmed by 3 bases and J by 7 bases, 2 bases remained unmatched. Germline CDR1 reads KGHSH; CDR2 reads LQKENI. In DNA form, the CDR3 reads TGTGCCAGCTCACCCGACAGGGGGCTTGGCTACACCTTC. Its protein is CASSPDRGLGYTF.

The CDR3 reads CASSGYPQGPNEKLFF. CDR3 nucleotide sequence: TGTGCCAGCAGTGGATACCCCCAGGGGCCTAATGAAAAACTGTTTTTT. The chain uses TRBV6-1 and TRBJ1-4; a weak D match, TRBD1 (6 bases). Germline assignment: CDR1 MNHNS and CDR2 SASEGT. The length of the CDR3 is 16 residues. V was cut by 4 bases and J by 3 bases, with 15 bases left in between.

The CDR3 nucleotides read TGCGCCAGCAGCCGAGAACGACAGGGGGCCAGGGAGACCCAGTACTTC. This translates into CASSRERQGARETQYF. The rearrangement links TRBV4-1 to TRBJ2-5; 10 bases fit TRBD1. CDR1 and CDR2 from the germline V gene are MGHRA and YSYEKL. This CDR3 spans 16 amino acids. Unmatched junction bases numbered 10, after V lost 4 bases and J lost 5 bases.

The chain joins TRBV19 to TRBJ1-4; D uncertain. V gave up 1 base and J gave up 7 bases, with 4 bases separating them. This CDR3 spans 12 amino acids. Germline assignment: CDR1 LNHDA and CDR2 SQIVND (reference sequence). This chain's CDR3 is CASSIVAEKLFF. The CDR3 DNA reads as TGTGCCAGTAGTATAGTAGCTGAAAAACTGTTTTTT.

The rearrangement links TRBV15 to TRBJ2-1; 7 nucleotides agree with TRBD2. The CDR3 has 13 amino acids. CDR1 is LNHNV and CDR2 is YYDKDF in the germline V gene (reference sequence). With 5 bases clipped from V and 7 bases from J, the junction kept 5 bases outside the gene matches. The CDR3: CATSGWGGNEQFF. In DNA, the CDR3 is TGTGCCACCAGCGGGTGGGGGGGAAATGAGCAGTTCTTC.

V is TRBV5-1 and J is TRBJ1-2; 9 nucleotides match TRBD1. The ends lost 0 bases at V and 4 bases at J; junction bases unmatched: 4. Germline lookup yields CDR1 SGHRS and CDR2 YFSETQ. The CDR3 is 15 amino acids. CDR3 DNA sequence: TGCGCCAGCAGCTTGGCAGGACAGGGGTCCTATGGCTACACCTTC. Its translation: CASSLAGQGSYGYTF.